Below, 32 T cell receptor beta chains from the same sample are listed, as sequenced in a study of OX40 agonist ivuxolimab in advanced cancers. Libraries were prepared by immunoSEQ multiplex PCR; TCRdb keeps only in-frame clonotypes and omits some of them. The table lists nearly 45,000 clones, 80% of them singletons. Sequenced material: CD4+ or CD8+ T cells sorted from blood, taken in a trial of the OX40 agonist ivuxolimab. These receptors originate from an adult with an advanced solid tumor such as melanoma, head and neck, liver or kidney cancer.

This clone came up a few times. J is TRBJ2-1 and V is TRBV19; the match to TRBD2 covers 9 bases. The CDR3 has 16 amino acids. Germline V gene sequence: CDR1 LNHDA, CDR2 SQIVND (reference sequence). Losses at the gene ends were 1 base for V and 8 bases for J; bases not matched to a gene: 9. The CDR3 here is CASSIGGAGGWDEQFF. CDR3 coding DNA: TGTGCCAGTAGTATAGGGGGAGCGGGAGGTTGGGATGAGCAGTTCTTC.

This chain uses TRBV5-1 with TRBJ2-2; possible D gene TRBD1, 6 bases. The CDR3 spans 16 residues. CDR1 and CDR2 from the germline V gene are SGHRS and YFSETQ. V was trimmed by 9 bases and J by 2 bases, leaving 20 bases between them. Written as DNA, the CDR3 is TGCGCCACCCCCGCGGTCGGACAGATAAACACCGGGGAGCTGTTTTTT. It encodes CATPAVGQINTGELFF.

The V gene is TRBV2, the J gene TRBJ2-7; D might be TRBD1 or TRBD2, each matching 6 bases. Trimming removed 7 bases at V and 4 bases at J, with 14 bases between. This CDR3 is built from 13 residues. From germline, CDR1 is SNHLY and CDR2 FYNNEI. The CDR3 sequence: CASNTRGEYEQYF. DNA of the CDR3: TGTGCCAGCAATACTAGGGGGGAGTACGAGCAGTACTTC.

The V call is TRBV9, the J call TRBJ2-7; 7 positions agree with TRBD2. Germline V gene data show CDR1 as SGDLS and CDR2 as YYNGEE. The V and J ends lost 0 bases and 5 bases, in that order; junction bases with no gene match: 5. There are 14 residues in the CDR3. CDR3 loop: CASSVGGRSHEQYF. The CDR3 DNA is TGTGCCAGCAGCGTAGGCGGGAGAAGCCACGAGCAGTACTTC.

The count of this clone is one. The rearrangement uses TRBV2 and TRBJ2-2; the D gene could be TRBD1 or TRBD2 (5 bases each). Looked up from germline, CDR1 is SNHLY and CDR2 is FYNNEI. The length of the CDR3 is 14 residues. Trimming pared 7 bases from V and 7 bases from J, leaving 16 bases between. The CDR3 loop is CASIGASRSGELFF. DNA for the CDR3: TGTGCCAGCATTGGGGCTAGCAGGAGCGGGGAGCTGTTTTTT.

The chain carries TRBV11-1 and TRBJ2-3, with D perhaps matching TRBD1 or TRBD2 (5 bases each). Per germline, CDR1 SGHAT and CDR2 FQDESV (reference sequence). The V and J ends lost 9 bases and 4 bases respectively, with 17 bases between them. This CDR3 comprises 14 residues. The DNA of the CDR3 is TGTGCCAGTGCGCCGAGGGTAGGGGCAGATACGCAGTATTTT. Encoded protein: CASAPRVGADTQYF.

The chain is built from TRBV25-1 and TRBJ2-5; D is perhaps TRBD2 (6 bases). Trimming shortened V by 3 bases and J by 2 bases, and 13 bases separated the two germline ends. Germline V lookup: CDR1 MGHDK, CDR2 SYGVNS. CDR3 size: 15 residues. The CDR3 spells CASSDPGSGQETQYF. DNA for the CDR3: TGTGCCAGCAGTGATCCCGGGAGTGGGCAAGAGACCCAGTACTTC. Filled out from reference TRBV25-1 and TRBJ2-5, the complete variable domain reads EADIYQTPRYLVIGTGKKITLECSQTMGHDKMYWYQQDPGMELHLIHYSYGVNSTEKGDLSSESTVSRIRTEHFPLTLESARPSHTSQYLCASSDPGSGQETQYFGPGTRLLVL.

The CDR3 is CASKDSTYEQYF. The CDR3 nucleotides are TGCGCCAGCAAAGACAGCACGTACGAGCAGTACTTC. V gene TRBV5-1 combines with J gene TRBJ2-7, with D possibly being TRBD1 (5 bases). From germline, CDR1 is SGHRS and CDR2 YFSETQ. This CDR3 comprises 12 residues. Between the trimmed V and J ends, which lost 6 bases and 4 bases, there was a span of 11 bases.

The chain joins TRBV5-6 to TRBJ2-2; D may be TRBD2 (5 bases). CDR3 length: 16 residues. The V end was cut by 0 bases, the J end by 4 bases, with 13 bases between. CDR1 and CDR2 from the germline V gene are SGHDT and YYEEEE. The chain's CDR3 is CASSLVTIGGTGELFF. The CDR3 coding sequence is TGTGCCAGCAGCTTGGTGACTATAGGTGGCACCGGGGAGCTGTTTTTT.

DNA for the CDR3: TGTGCCAGCAGCTTCAAACACCTGAACACTGAAGCTTTCTTT. Its translation is CASSFKHLNTEAFF. This chain connects TRBV11-2 to TRBJ1-1; D uncertain. V was clipped by 3 bases and J by 0 bases, with 8 bases between them. This CDR3 has 14 residues. Germline V gene sequence: CDR1 SGHAT, CDR2 FQNNGV. The full variable domain, its missing parts supplied by reference TRBV11-2 and TRBJ1-1, is EAGVAQSPRYKIIEKRQSVAFWCNPISGHATLYWYQQILGQGPKLLIQFQNNGVVDDSQLPKDRFSAERLKGVDSTLKIQPAKLEDSAVYLCASSFKHLNTEAFFGQGTRLTVV.

The genes are TRBV19 and TRBJ1-5; D not resolved. The V and J ends lost 1 base and 3 bases respectively, with 10 bases between them. This CDR3 region has 15 residues. Per germline, CDR1 LNHDA and CDR2 SQIVND (reference sequence). CDR3 sequence: CASSIVPDPNQPQHF. The CDR3 DNA reads as TGTGCCAGTAGTATAGTGCCCGACCCCAATCAGCCCCAGCATTTT.

This clone was counted only a few times. The V and J genes are TRBV7-2 and TRBJ1-3; the D gene is possibly TRBD1 (5 bases). This CDR3 spans 15 amino acids. Germline CDR1 and CDR2: SGHTA and FQGNSA. Trimming removed 6 bases at V and 8 bases at J, with 20 bases between. The CDR3: CASRSSGSRGDTIYF. CDR3 in DNA: TGTGCCAGCAGAAGTAGTGGCTCACGAGGGGACACCATATATTTT.

The rearrangement uses TRBV7-9 and TRBJ1-1, with 10 bases identical to TRBD1. Trimming at V came to 2 bases and at J to 3 bases, leaving 9 bases not matched to a gene. The germline V gene has CDR1 SEHNR and CDR2 FQNEAQ (reference sequence). There are 17 residues in the CDR3. The CDR3, as DNA: TGTGCCAGCAGCTTAATCTTCCGACAGGGGGCGCACACTGAAGCTTTCTTT. The encoded protein is CASSLIFRQGAHTEAFF.

This clone has more than one count but fewer than ten. This sample also contains other DNA sequences that code for the same CDR3. The chain is built from TRBV13 and TRBJ1-1, with a possible D match to TRBD1 (5 bases). CDR3 length: 12 amino acids. The V end was cut by 6 bases, the J end by 5 bases, with 10 bases between. Germline V gene lookup returns CDR1 PRHDT and CDR2 FYEKMQ (reference sequence). Here the CDR3 DNA reads TGTGCCAGCAGTTCACGGGGGACTGAAGCTTTCTTT. Amino acids: CASSSRGTEAFF.

The chain links TRBV28 to TRBJ1-5, with D possibly being TRBD1 (5 bases). Trimming left V 3 bases short and J 4 bases short, with 10 bases between. The CDR3 spans 14 residues. Germline CDR1 is MDHEN and CDR2 is SYDVKM. This CDR3 is CASSFRGVNQPQHF. CDR3 nucleotides: TGTGCCAGCAGTTTTAGGGGTGTAAATCAGCCCCAGCATTTT.

The CDR3 DNA is TGTGCCTGGAGAGGACAGGGAGCCTCACCCCTCCACTTT. This sequence encodes CAWRGQGASPLHF. This chain links TRBV30 with TRBJ1-6; TRBD1 agrees at 8 bases. J lost 10 bases, V lost 3 bases, and 5 bases had no gene match. Per germline, CDR1 GTSNPN and CDR2 SVGIG (reference sequence). CDR3 length: 13 residues. Full variable domain (outside the CDR3, taken from reference TRBV30 and TRBJ1-6): SQTIHQWPATLVQPVGSPLSLECTVEGTSNPNLYWYRQAAGRGLQLLFYSVGIGQISSEVPQNLSASRPQDRQFILSSKKLLLSDSGFYLCAWRGQGASPLHFGNGTRLTVT.

This chain links TRBV30 with TRBJ2-3; no clear D gene. The CDR3 runs to 11 residues. Trimming left V 2 bases short and J 3 bases short, with 3 bases between. The germline V gene has CDR1 GTSNPN and CDR2 SVGIG (reference sequence). CDR3 in DNA: TGTGCCTGGAGTCGGACAGATACGCAGTATTTT. Translating gives CAWSRTDTQYF. Variable domain in full (rest from reference TRBV30 and TRBJ2-3): SQTIHQWPATLVQPVGSPLSLECTVEGTSNPNLYWYRQAAGRGLQLLFYSVGIGQISSEVPQNLSASRPQDRQFILSSKKLLLSDSGFYLCAWSRTDTQYFGPGTRLTVL.

This chain connects TRBV11-2 to TRBJ2-3, with 7 bases matching TRBD1. With 1 base clipped from V and 3 bases from J, the junction kept 7 bases outside the gene matches. Germline-derived CDR1 and CDR2 are SGHAT and FQNNGV. CDR3 length equals 16 residues. The DNA for the CDR3 is TGTGCCAGCAGCTTAGGGCCGGACAGGCTAACAGATACGCAGTATTTT. Its protein is CASSLGPDRLTDTQYF.

This clone was observed once. V gene TRBV27 combines with J gene TRBJ2-6; 8 bases map to TRBD2. Germline CDR1 and CDR2: MNHEY and SMNVEV (reference sequence). V shed 3 bases and J 2 bases; nucleotides not matched to a gene: 0. The CDR3 has 15 residues. CDR3 bases: TGTGCCAGCAGTTTCGGGGGGGCTGGGGCCAACGTCCTGACTTTC. Amino acid sequence: CASSFGGAGANVLTF.

V gene TRBV5-1 combines with J gene TRBJ1-1; TRBD1 might be the D (5 bases). From germline, CDR1 is SGHRS and CDR2 YFSETQ. V was pared by 2 bases and J by 2 bases, with 10 bases between. CDR3 size: 14 residues. For the CDR3, the DNA is TGCGCCAGCAGCTTAGCAGGGAGTAACACTGAAGCTTTCTTT. It yields the protein CASSLAGSNTEAFF.

About this clone: One junction end disagrees with the germline gene, perhaps due to a read error. The CDR3 protein is CASTLHPYEQYF. CDR3 nucleotides: TGTGCCAGCACCTTACACCCCTACGAGCAGTACTTC. The rearrangement uses TRBV7-9 and TRBJ2-7, with unresolved D. Germline CDR1 is SEHNR and CDR2 is FQNEAQ (reference sequence). The CDR3 extends over 12 amino acids. Filled out from reference TRBV7-9 and TRBJ2-7, the complete variable domain reads DTGVSQNPRHKITKRGQNVTFRCDPISEHNRLYWYRQTLGQGPEFLTYFQNEAQLEKSRLLSDRFSAERPKGSFSTLEIQRTEQGDSAMYLCASTLHPYEQYFGPGTRLTVT.

The chain is built from TRBV6-1 and TRBJ1-6; the match to TRBD1 covers 7 bases. The CDR3 consists of 13 residues. Trimming at V came to 8 bases and at J to 7 bases, leaving 5 bases not matched to a gene. The germline gives CDR1 MNHNS, CDR2 SASEGT. The CDR3 protein is CASRTGQNSPLHF. The CDR3 DNA reads TGTGCCAGCCGGACAGGCCAAAATTCACCCCTCCACTTT.

V usage is TRBV6-6 and J usage is TRBJ2-5, with no clear D. This CDR3 spans 12 amino acids. Germline CDR1 reads MNHNY; CDR2 reads SVGAGI (reference sequence). The V end lost 2 bases, the J end lost 1 base, and 2 bases lay between the germline ends. The CDR3 sequence: CASSYVQETQYF. As DNA, the CDR3 is TGTGCCAGCAGTTACGTCCAAGAGACCCAGTACTTC.

The CDR3 region is CASSMVQADTQYF. CDR3 in DNA: TGTGCCAGTAGTATGGTACAGGCAGATACGCAGTATTTT. The gene calls are TRBV19 and TRBJ2-3, with D maybe TRBD1 (5 bases). Germline values: CDR1 LNHDA, CDR2 SQIVND (reference sequence). The V end lost 3 bases, the J end lost 4 bases, and 8 bases lay between the germline ends. There are 13 residues in the CDR3.

V and J are TRBV6-5 and TRBJ2-7, with D perhaps TRBD2 (6 bases). V was shortened by 0 bases and J by 3 bases, with 15 bases between the two germline ends. From germline, CDR1 is MNHEY and CDR2 SVGAGI. The CDR3 sequence is 16 residues long. The CDR3 protein is CASSYSGGATLYEQYF. The CDR3 bases are TGTGCCAGCAGTTACTCCGGCGGGGCCACCCTCTACGAGCAGTACTTC.

This chain links TRBV19 with TRBJ1-4; D gene uncertain. V lost 3 bases and J lost 8, with 13 bases in between. CDR3 length equals 14 residues. Germline CDR1 reads LNHDA; CDR2 reads SQIVND (reference sequence). CDR3 coding DNA: TGTGCCAGTAGTATCTCAACTGTGGGGGAAAAACTGTTTTTT. This gives the protein CASSISTVGEKLFF.

The rearrangement uses TRBV7-8 and TRBJ2-5; TRBD2 aligns across 7 bases. V shed 5 bases and J 5 bases; nucleotides not matched to a gene: 8. This CDR3 has 14 amino acids. Germline values: CDR1 SGHVS, CDR2 FQNEAQ. CDR3 region: CASSPVSSGETQYF. DNA for the CDR3: TGTGCCAGCAGCCCCGTCTCTAGCGGCGAGACCCAGTACTTC.

The chain joins TRBV20-1 to TRBJ2-3; the D is unclear. This CDR3 has 11 residues. Germline CDR1 DFQATT, CDR2 SNEGSKA (reference sequence). Trimming took off 3 bases at V and 6 bases at J, with 7 bases between the two ends. In DNA form, the CDR3 reads TGCAGTGCTAGGGCTGGGGATACGCAGTATTTT. Amino acids: CSARAGDTQYF.

J is TRBJ2-6 and V is TRBV4-3; 8 positions match TRBD1. V dropped 4 bases and J dropped 1; count of bases not matched to a gene: 12. CDR1 and CDR2 (germline): LGHNA, YSLEER. The length of the CDR3 is 19 residues. The CDR3 sequence is CASSRTLRTGFSGANVLTF. The CDR3 DNA sequence: TGCGCCAGCAGCCGCACCCTGAGGACAGGGTTTTCTGGGGCCAACGTCCTGACTTTC.

This chain uses TRBV5-5 with TRBJ2-7; 14 nucleotides line up with TRBD2. Germline CDR1 is SGHKS and CDR2 is YYEKEE (reference sequence). The V gene end was trimmed by 0 bases and the J gene end by 9 bases; junction bases not matched to a gene: 5. The CDR3 runs to 15 residues. The CDR3 DNA sequence: TGTGCCAGCAGCTTGGGACTAGCGGGAGGGCCGACGCAGTACTTC. This gives the protein CASSLGLAGGPTQYF.

This chain uses TRBV7-2 with TRBJ1-6; 9 nucleotides align to TRBD1. This CDR3 has 15 residues. With V trimmed by 4 bases and J by 8 bases, 6 bases remained unmatched. Germline V gene sequence: CDR1 SGHTA, CDR2 FQGNSA. The DNA for the CDR3 is TGTGCCAGCAGCTCAGGCGGGACAGGGTATTCACCCCTCCACTTT. Amino acids: CASSSGGTGYSPLHF.

The V call is TRBV7-2, the J call TRBJ2-5, with D unresolved. This CDR3 is 14 amino acids long. V shed 3 bases and J shed 11 bases, with 19 bases lying between them. Germline values: CDR1 SGHTA, CDR2 FQGNSA. As DNA, the CDR3 is TGTGCCAGCAGCTTCGGGTCGCCCCCTTACACACAGTACTTC. Translation: CASSFGSPPYTQYF.